This TCR beta chain was observed in a study of human T cells and chemical hapten exposure. Whole-study findings and limits: Sensitizing to DPC left TCRs with a frequency above 1 in 1000 unaltered. Patch test score was positively correlated with the counts of TCRs that had expanded at PT1.

Time point described: pre-sensitization, week 0. Treatment of the sample: therapeutic diphenylcyclopropenone sensitization with weekly scalp DPC. This clonotype was seen repeatedly, ten times or more. Its antigen remains unidentified. V lost 7 bases and J 0 bases, leaving 9 bases between the germline ends. Germline V CDR1 and CDR2: MNHEY, SVGAGI. The CDR3 consists of 13 residues. What the library attached to individual cDNA molecules were unique molecular identifiers. As handled by the study authors: With a range of roughly 20,000 to 690,600, the median per sample was around 97,000 TCRs. TCRdb processed the RACE reads anew with MiXCR; each CDR3 protein has one entry. The V and J calls were determined by TCRdb, not by the authors. The sample contains tens of thousands of distinct CDR3 sequences, 9.6% of which appear only once.

The receptor was derived from a woman between 35 and 50 years old with alopecia areata. Some clones in this sample may be carry-over from other donors' samples. The material sequenced was whole blood, taken in connection with sensitization to the hapten diphenylcyclopropenone (DPC). This rearrangement joins TRBV6-5 to TRBJ1-1; unclear D gene. The CDR3 nucleotides are TGTGCCAGCAAAACACCTATGAACACTGAAGCTTTCTTT. Translating it yields CASKTPMNTEAFF.